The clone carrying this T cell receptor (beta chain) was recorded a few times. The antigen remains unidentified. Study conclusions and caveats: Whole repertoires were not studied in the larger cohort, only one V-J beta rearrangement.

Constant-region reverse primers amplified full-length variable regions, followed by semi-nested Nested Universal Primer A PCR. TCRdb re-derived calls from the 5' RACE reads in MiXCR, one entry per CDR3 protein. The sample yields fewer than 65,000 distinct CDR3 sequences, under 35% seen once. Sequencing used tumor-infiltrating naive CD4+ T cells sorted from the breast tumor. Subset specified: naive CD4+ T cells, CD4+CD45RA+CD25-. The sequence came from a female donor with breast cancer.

CDR3 region: CASSLMRISNTGELFF. The DNA of the CDR3 is TGTGCCAGCAGCTTAATGAGGATTTCGAACACCGGGGAGCTGTTTTTT. The chain has TRBV11-2 and TRBJ2-2; no clear D gene. Per the germline V gene, CDR1 is SGHAT and CDR2 is FQNNGV. Trimming left V 2 bases short and J 0 bases short, with 10 bases between. The length of the CDR3 is 16 residues.